Listed below are T cell receptor beta chains from one sample, sequenced in a study of blood T cell repertoires in COVID-19. The table came from immunoSEQ multiplex PCR; TCRdb's copy has only in-frame clones and leaves some out. This table holds about 170,000 clones, 84% found once. Sequencing was performed on peripheral blood. The origin of the receptors is a woman aged 80 or older with COVID-19, enrolled during active disease. Both conserved end residues are part of each CDR3. The D gene is left open where the match is weak. Expanded clones are given a class, and other clones once, few, many or no size at all.

DNA,CDR3,J,V,size,D
TGCGCCAGCAGCTTGGCAGGAAACACCGGGGAGCTGTTTTTT,CASSLAGNTGELFF,TRBJ2-2,TRBV5-1,-,-
TGTGCCAGCAGGACTACAGGGTACAACACCGGGGAGCTGTTTTTT,CASRTTGYNTGELFF,TRBJ2-2,TRBV28,-,-
TGCAGCGTCAACAGGGTTGGAGATACGCAGTATTTT,CSVNRVGDTQYF,TRBJ2-3,TRBV29-1,-,-
TGTGCCAGCAGCTTGGGCCAGGGGGACGCCTATGGCTACACCTTC,CASSLGQGDAYGYTF,TRBJ1-2,TRBV5-6,-,TRBD1
TGTGCCTGGAGTGTACCCTGGGGGGGGAACACCGGGGAGCTGTTTTTT,CAWSVPWGGNTGELFF,TRBJ2-2,TRBV30,-,TRBD2
TGCGCCAGCAGCTTGGTAGCAGGGGGCGCCCCAGATACGCAGTATTTT,CASSLVAGGAPDTQYF,TRBJ2-3,TRBV5-1,-,TRBD1
TGTGCCAGCAAAGGGGGAGGGAGCTCCTACGAGCAGTACTTC,CASKGGGSSYEQYF,TRBJ2-7,TRBV19,once,-
TGTGCCACGACAGGGGGCGTCGCTGAAGCTTTCTTT,CATTGGVAEAFF,TRBJ1-1,TRBV10-3,-,TRBD1
TGTGCCAGCAGCTTAACGGGAGGTACAGATACGCAGTATTTT,CASSLTGGTDTQYF,TRBJ2-3,TRBV7-3,-,-
TGTGCCAGCAGGGGGGGTGGTCAGCGGAGAACCCCTTTCGAGCAGTACTTC,CASRGGGQRRTPFEQYF,TRBJ2-7,TRBV2,-,-
TGCGCCAGCAGCTTACTGGGAGAGGCAGATACGCAGTATTTT,CASSLLGEADTQYF,TRBJ2-3,TRBV5-1,-,-
TGTGCTAGTGGTTGGGGACTAGCGGGGTCCCACGAGCAGTACTTC,CASGWGLAGSHEQYF,TRBJ2-7,TRBV12-5,-,TRBD2
TGTGCCAGCAGTGAATCGACTCCTACCTACAATGAGCAGTTCTTC,CASSESTPTYNEQFF,TRBJ2-1,TRBV2,few,-
TGTGCCAGCAGTTTACGGACTAGCGGCACAGATACGCAGTATTTT,CASSLRTSGTDTQYF,TRBJ2-3,TRBV5-4,-,TRBD2
TGTGCCAGCAGTCCCCCCGTTGCGACTAATGAAAAACTGTTTTTT,CASSPPVATNEKLFF,TRBJ1-4,TRBV7-9,-,-
TGTGCCAGCAGTGGACAGGGGGCGTGGGAGCAGTACTTC,CASSGQGAWEQYF,TRBJ2-7,TRBV2,-,TRBD1
TGTGCCAGCTCACCAACGCGGGAGGCGGGCTACGAGCAGTACTTC,CASSPTREAGYEQYF,TRBJ2-7,TRBV18,once,TRBD2
TGTGCCAGCACCACTTCCACGGCTGAAGCTTTCTTT,CASTTSTAEAFF,TRBJ1-1,TRBV12-3/TRBV12-4,-,-
TGTGCCAGCAGCCCACCATGGCAGGGCGGTCAGCCCCAGCATTTT,CASSPPWQGGQPQHF,TRBJ1-5,TRBV6-5,-,-
TGTGCCAGCAGTTCCCCCGGACAGGGGGACGAGACCCAGTACTTC,CASSSPGQGDETQYF,TRBJ2-5,TRBV27,-,TRBD1
TGTGCCAGCAGATCTCTAGCGGGTAGCTCCTACGAGCAGTACTTC,CASRSLAGSSYEQYF,TRBJ2-7,TRBV27,-,TRBD2
TGTGCCACCAGCAGAGATGGGAGCCAGGCAGGCGGAAGATCCTACGAGCAGTACTTC,CATSRDGSQAGGRSYEQYF,TRBJ2-7,TRBV15,-,-
TGTGCCAGCAGGCGGACAGCGAACACTGAAGCTTTCTTT,CASRRTANTEAFF,TRBJ1-1,TRBV27,-,-
TGTGCCAGCAGTGACCCGGGGGGACAAGAGACCCAGTACTTC,CASSDPGGQETQYF,TRBJ2-5,TRBV25-1,-,TRBD2
TGTGCCAGCAGTGTCAGCGGAGCCAAAAACATTCAGTACTTC,CASSVSGAKNIQYF,TRBJ2-4,TRBV2,once,-
TGTGCCAGCAGCTTGGGACAGAGTTATAATTCACCCCTCCACTTT,CASSLGQSYNSPLHF,TRBJ1-6,TRBV6-5,-,TRBD1
TGTGCCTGGAGTAGAGGGTCGACAAGCCGAATCGAGCAGTTCTTC,CAWSRGSTSRIEQFF,TRBJ2-1,TRBV30,few,-
TGTGCCAGCTTCCCGAGCGTTAGCGGGAGTACCCAGGTTAATGAGCAGTTCTTC,CASFPSVSGSTQVNEQFF,TRBJ2-1,TRBV21-1,-,-
TGTGCCAGCAGTCCAGGGCTGGACACTGAAGCTTTCTTT,CASSPGLDTEAFF,TRBJ1-1,TRBV7-2,-,-
TGTGCCAGCAGAGGGACAGGGGGCCAGCCCCAGCATTTT,CASRGTGGQPQHF,TRBJ1-5,TRBV6-5,-,TRBD1
TGTGCCAGCAGCGTATCCGGGACAGACTTTTATGGCTACACCTTC,CASSVSGTDFYGYTF,TRBJ1-2,TRBV9,-,TRBD1
TGTGCCAGCAGTCCCCCGACAGGTTATAATTCACCCCTCCACTTT,CASSPPTGYNSPLHF,TRBJ1-6,TRBV28,-,-
TGTGCCAGCAGCGCTCTTGGGGCCGCCACCGGGGAGCTGTTTTTT,CASSALGAATGELFF,TRBJ2-2,TRBV11-3,once,-
TGTGCCAGCAGGGACTCAGCTAACTATGGCTACACCTTC,CASRDSANYGYTF,TRBJ1-2,TRBV6-5,-,-
TGTGCCAGCAGTCGACAGGGGAGCACCGGGGAGCTGTTTTTT,CASSRQGSTGELFF,TRBJ2-2,TRBV7-2,once,TRBD1
TGTGCCAGCAGCCAGTCGGGACTAGCCAGGGTAGGTGAGCAGTTCTTC,CASSQSGLARVGEQFF,TRBJ2-1,TRBV3-1/TRBV3-2,-,TRBD2
TGTGCCAGTAGCCCTACAGGGACTGGGGCCAACGTCCTGACTTTC,CASSPTGTGANVLTF,TRBJ2-6,TRBV19,-,-
TGTGCCATCAGGGAACAGGGGGATGAAGCTTTCTTT,CAIREQGDEAFF,TRBJ1-1,TRBV10-3,-,TRBD1
TGTGCCAGCAGTTTACACAGGGGGCTCCTCACCTACGAGCAGTACTTC,CASSLHRGLLTYEQYF,TRBJ2-7,TRBV28,-,TRBD1
TGTGCCAGCAGCTCTACAGGGGGTAACTATGGCTACACCTTC,CASSSTGGNYGYTF,TRBJ1-2,TRBV7-8,-,TRBD1
TGTGCCAGCAGTTTACAGGGTCTCAGCAATCAGCCCCAGCATTTT,CASSLQGLSNQPQHF,TRBJ1-5,TRBV27,-,-
TGTGCCAGCAGCTCCAGACAGGGGGAGATGGGCGAGCAGTACTTC,CASSSRQGEMGEQYF,TRBJ2-7,TRBV4-2,-,TRBD1
TGTGCCAGCAGCCCTGGGGCTAGGCTTGGTACAGATACGCAGTATTTT,CASSPGARLGTDTQYF,TRBJ2-3,TRBV7-3,-,-
TGTGCCAGCAGTTACGGACTAGCGGTTTGGTACGAGCAGTACTTC,CASSYGLAVWYEQYF,TRBJ2-7,TRBV27,-,TRBD2
TGTGCCAGCTCACCAGGTCTAGCGGGGACCGGGGAGCTGTTTTTT,CASSPGLAGTGELFF,TRBJ2-2,TRBV18,-,TRBD2
TGTGCCGGAAGGCCCGGGACAGTCTATGGCTACACCTTC,CAGRPGTVYGYTF,TRBJ1-2,TRBV2,-,TRBD1
TGTGCCTGGAGTGAGAGGGGGGAGACCCAGTACTTC,CAWSERGETQYF,TRBJ2-5,TRBV30,-,-
TGTGCCAGCTCACCCGGGACAGGGATTCGCAATCAGCCCCAGCATTTT,CASSPGTGIRNQPQHF,TRBJ1-5,TRBV18,-,TRBD1
TGCAGTGCAAGCATGAACACTGAAGCTTTCTTT,CSASMNTEAFF,TRBJ1-1,TRBV20-1,-,-
TGTGCCAGCAGTTACGGGACTCCGGGGTCGGGGTTGGGCTACACCTTC,CASSYGTPGSGLGYTF,TRBJ1-2,TRBV6-5,-,-
TGCAGTGCTAGTGACAGGAGAAACACCATATATTTT,CSASDRRNTIYF,TRBJ1-3,TRBV20-1,-,-
TGTGCCAGCAGCGTAGGAGACAGGCCCACAGATACGCAGTATTTT,CASSVGDRPTDTQYF,TRBJ2-3,TRBV9,-,-
TGTGCCAGAAGCTCCCATATCTTGGGGGCCAACGAGCAGTACTTC,CARSSHILGANEQYF,TRBJ2-7,TRBV5-3,-,-
TGTGCCAGCTCACCTCTACAGGGTAATCAGCCCCAGCATTTT,CASSPLQGNQPQHF,TRBJ1-5,TRBV18,-,-
TGTGCCTGGAGAACACAGGGGAACACTGGAAACACCATATATTTT,CAWRTQGNTGNTIYF,TRBJ1-3,TRBV30,-,TRBD1